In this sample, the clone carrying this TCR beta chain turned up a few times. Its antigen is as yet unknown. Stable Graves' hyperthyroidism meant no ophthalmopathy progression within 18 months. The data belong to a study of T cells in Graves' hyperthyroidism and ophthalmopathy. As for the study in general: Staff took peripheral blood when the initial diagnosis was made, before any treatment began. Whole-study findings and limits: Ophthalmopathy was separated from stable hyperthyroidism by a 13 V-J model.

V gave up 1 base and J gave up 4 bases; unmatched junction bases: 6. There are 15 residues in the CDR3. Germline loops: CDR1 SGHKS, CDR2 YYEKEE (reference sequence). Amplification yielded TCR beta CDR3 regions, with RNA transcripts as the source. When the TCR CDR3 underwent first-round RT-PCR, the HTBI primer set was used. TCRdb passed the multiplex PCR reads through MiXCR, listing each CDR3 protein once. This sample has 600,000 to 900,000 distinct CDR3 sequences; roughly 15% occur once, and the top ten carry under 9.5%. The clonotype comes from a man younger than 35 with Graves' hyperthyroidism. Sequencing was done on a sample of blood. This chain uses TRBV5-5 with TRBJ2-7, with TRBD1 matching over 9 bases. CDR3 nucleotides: TGTGCCAGCAGCTTGACCGGACAGGGGCGATACGAGCAGTACTTC. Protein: CASSLTGQGRYEQYF.